This TCR beta chain was profiled in a study of T cells in Graves' hyperthyroidism and ophthalmopathy. In the study overall: Sampling of peripheral blood happened at initial diagnosis, prior to any treatment. Broader study findings: Among clonotypes expanded in thyroid above 0.001, most were also found in blood.

Per germline, CDR1 GTSNPN and CDR2 SVGIG (reference sequence). V was pared by 0 bases and J by 3 bases, with 12 bases between. The CDR3 has 14 amino acids. TCR beta CDR3 regions were amplified from RNA transcripts. The study used the HTBI primer set for a first-round RT-PCR of the TCR CDR3. Each CDR3 protein gets one entry after TCRdb re-called the multiplex PCR reads with MiXCR. Here the sample spans approximately 620,000 distinct CDR3 sequences, approximately 15% being singletons. There are a few counts of this clonotype. The target antigen is unknown. This TCR was recovered from a woman aged 40 to 50 with Graves' ophthalmopathy. The chain employs TRBV30 and TRBJ2-7; D may match TRBD1 or TRBD2 (5 bases each). The material sequenced was blood. CDR3 sequence: CAWSVGTWNYEQYF. In nucleotides, the CDR3 is TGTGCCTGGAGTGTTGGGACGTGGAACTACGAGCAGTACTTC.